The entry below gives a single T cell receptor beta chain sequence along with its context. The sample comes from a study of shared clonotypes between healthy human individuals. Profiled with immunoSEQ multiplex PCR; TCRdb holds only in-frame clones, not every one. The table has about 1 million clones, more than 75% seen once. This CDR3 has 15 amino acids. CDR1 SGHRS and CDR2 YFSETQ come from the germline V gene. V lost 0 bases to trimming and J lost 4 bases; unmatched junction nucleotides: 5. The sequenced sample consisted of memory CD4+ T cells from PBMCs. Subset meaning: CD45RA-negative fraction. V gene TRBV5-1 combines with J gene TRBJ1-1, with 8 positions matching TRBD1. This TCR was recovered from a man aged 18 to 30 in good health. Some clones in this sample may be carry-over from other donors' samples. In DNA, the CDR3 is TGCGCCAGCAGCTTGGACAGGGGGTTTAGCACTGAAGCTTTCTTT. It encodes CASSLDRGFSTEAFF.